The source of this T cell receptor (beta chain) is a study of blood T cell repertoires in COVID-19. For the study at large: Samples came from the United States, Italy and Spain, spanning acute and convalescent COVID-19. The cDNA or gDNA used as material had been derived from T cells, B-cell-depleted T cells, or PBMCs.

Per the authors' pipeline: By means of reference gene primer amplification, nucleated cell counts were estimated. Clones were read by immunoSEQ multiplex PCR, and TCRdb kept only the in-frame ones, dropping some. V, J and clone size derive from that table, while D and trimming were established from the DNA sequence. The sample lists more than 150,000 clones; approximately 80% were seen once. Losses at the gene ends were 6 bases for V and 6 bases for J; bases not matched to a gene: 4. This CDR3 spans 13 amino acids. The sequencing input was peripheral blood. This chain uses TRBV12-3 or TRBV12-4 with TRBJ2-2, with 7 bases identical to TRBD1. The clonotype comes from a woman between 55 and 75 years old with acute or convalescent COVID-19. The CDR3 loop is CASSSRGSGELFF. The CDR3 nucleotides are TGTGCCAGCAGCTCCAGGGGGTCCGGGGAGCTGTTTTTT.